The following is a T cell receptor (beta chain) sequence with its context. Its antigen is as yet unknown. An end of the junction does not agree with germline; a read error may underlie this. This sample's treatment: some 20 received Ad26.COV2.S at low or high dose, single or two shots; roughly five received placebo; per-sample allocation not given. Day 63 after the first injection of vaccine or placebo was the sampling time. The data belong to a study of Ad26.COV2.S vaccination and SARS-CoV-2 variants. Overall study: Into the muscle, Ad26.COV2.S was dosed once or twice, 56 days apart. Study-wide results and limits: The analyses of TCR breadth and depth may have understated the size of total T cell responses. Vaccinees and placebo recipients showed similar non-spike TCR breadth.

The method was immunoSEQ multiplex PCR; TCRdb's version includes in-frame clones alone and lacks a portion of them. The sample records 400,000 or so clones, roughly nine tenths being singletons. This CDR3 has 15 residues. Per the germline V gene, CDR1 is PRHDT and CDR2 is FYEKMQ (reference sequence). The sequenced sample was peripheral blood, obtained in a trial of Ad26.COV2.S vaccine versus placebo. The V and J genes are TRBV13 and TRBJ2-2; TRBD1 might be the D (5 bases). The clonotype comes from a person between 18 and 65 years old who received the Ad26.COV2.S COVID-19 vaccine or a placebo. As DNA, the CDR3 is TGTGCCAGCAGCTTAGGCAGGGCGAATACCGGGGAGCTGTTTTTT. It codes for CASSLGRANTGELFF.